Below, 28 T cell receptor beta chains from the same sample are listed, as sequenced in a study of T cell repertoires in cytomegalovirus infection. TCRdb itself ran the reads through MiXCR, one entry per CDR3 protein. The profile shows approximately 70,000 distinct CDR3 sequences, 20% to 25% of them singletons. These receptors have no identified antigens. Material: CD8+ T cells from cultured PBMCs, obtained from culture after CMV antigen stimulation. The receptors were sampled from a human donor in good health (CMV status not recorded). Some clones in this sample may be carry-over from other donors' samples.

This rearrangement joins TRBV12-5 to TRBJ1-2; D is unresolved. Trimming removed 6 bases from V and 6 bases from J, with 11 bases in between. The CDR3 runs 12 residues. Germline loops: CDR1 LGHNT, CDR2 FRNRAP. The CDR3 protein is CASGPTLNGYTF. The DNA for the CDR3 is TGTGCTAGTGGCCCCACTTTAAATGGCTACACCTTC.

The chain employs TRBV11-2 and TRBJ2-1, with 8 positions matching TRBD1. There are 15 residues in the CDR3. Trimming removed 3 bases from V and 8 bases from J; junction bases left unmatched: 9. CDR1 and CDR2 (germline): SGHAT, FQNNGV. This CDR3 is CASSFRRQGIDEQFF. CDR3 coding DNA: TGTGCCAGCAGCTTCCGTAGACAGGGGATAGATGAGCAGTTCTTC.

This clonotype was seen more than once but under ten times. V is TRBV6-5 and J is TRBJ2-2, with 7 nucleotides matching TRBD1. CDR1 MNHEY and CDR2 SVGAGI come from the germline V gene. This CDR3 is 13 amino acids long. V dropped 7 bases and J dropped 6; count of bases not matched to a gene: 5. The CDR3 DNA reads as TGTGCCAGCAATGACAGGGTGGCCGGGGAGCTGTTTTTT. Residues: CASNDRVAGELFF.

This clonotype turned up a few times. The chain uses TRBV27 and TRBJ1-2; D not resolved. CDR1 MNHEY and CDR2 SMNVEV come from the germline V gene (reference sequence). V was cut by 6 bases and J by 1 base, with 12 bases left in between. This CDR3 region has 14 residues. This CDR3 is CASRGPGINYGYTF. The CDR3 coding sequence is TGTGCCAGCAGAGGACCTGGAATTAACTATGGCTACACCTTC.

This clonotype was seen more than once but under ten times. The chain is built from TRBV7-2 and TRBJ2-5; no definite D call. The CDR3 is made up of 16 amino acids. Germline V gene data show CDR1 as SGHTA and CDR2 as FQGNSA. Deletions cut 1 base from V and 3 bases from J, with 15 bases between. The CDR3 nucleotides are TGTGCCAGCAGCTTAGGGTCCGGCAATACCGAAGAGACCCAGTACTTC. It yields the protein CASSLGSGNTEETQYF.

This clonotype has a handful of counts. The V gene is TRBV12-3 or TRBV12-4, the J gene TRBJ1-2; possibly TRBD1 for D (6 bases). Between the trimmed V and J ends, which lost 9 bases and 7 bases, there was a span of 18 bases. This CDR3 spans 13 amino acids. The CDR3: CASFPPTGFGYTF. The DNA of the CDR3 is TGTGCCAGTTTTCCTCCAACAGGGTTTGGCTACACCTTC.

The chain links TRBV7-6 to TRBJ1-6, with 7 bases lining up with TRBD1. This CDR3 has 16 residues. J was trimmed by 0 bases and V by 5 bases; bases with no gene match: 4. Germline V gene sequence: CDR1 SGHVS, CDR2 FNYEAQ. CDR3 bases: TGTGCCAGCAGCCGGGACAGAGTCTCCTATAATTCACCCCTCCACTTT. Translation gives CASSRDRVSYNSPLHF.

This clonotype was detected a few times. The gene calls are TRBV6-2 or TRBV6-3 and TRBJ2-7; D gene ambiguous. Germline CDR1 is MNHEY and CDR2 is SVGEGT. CDR3 length: 14 amino acids. V was pared by 2 bases and J by 5 bases, with 13 bases between. CDR3 protein: CASSYLYHTDEQYF. CDR3 bases: TGTGCCAGCAGTTACCTATACCACACGGACGAGCAGTACTTC.

In nucleotides, the CDR3 is TGTGCCACCAGCAGAGACAGGAAAAACACCGGGGAGCTGTTTTTT. Translated, it gives CATSRDRKNTGELFF. V gene TRBV15 combines with J gene TRBJ2-2; D not resolved. Germline values: CDR1 LNHNV, CDR2 YYDKDF (reference sequence). The CDR3 extends over 15 amino acids. V was clipped by 0 bases and J by 2 bases, with 7 bases between them.

This clonotype was recorded many times. This chain connects TRBV2 to TRBJ2-2; TRBD2 aligns across 8 bases. CDR1 and CDR2 from the germline V gene are SNHLY and FYNNEI. V shed 7 bases, J shed 2 bases, and the junction held 9 bases outside the gene matches. This CDR3 spans 16 amino acids. CDR3 bases: TGTGCCAGCACCTTTAGCGGGGTCACCAACACCGGGGAGCTGTTTTTT. This sequence encodes CASTFSGVTNTGELFF. Full variable domain (missing parts from reference TRBV2 and TRBJ2-2): EPEVTQTPSHQVTQMGQEVILRCVPISNHLYFYWYRQILGQKVEFLVSFYNNEISEKSEIFDDQFSVERPDGSNFTLKIRSTKLEDSAMYFCASTFSGVTNTGELFFGEGSRLTVL.

This rearrangement joins TRBV27 to TRBJ2-5, with D unresolved. This CDR3 comprises 13 residues. Deletions cut 2 bases from V and 2 bases from J, with 6 bases between. Germline lookup yields CDR1 MNHEY and CDR2 SMNVEV (reference sequence). The CDR3: CASSLIDQETQYF. CDR3 nucleotide sequence: TGTGCCAGCAGTTTAATTGATCAAGAGACCCAGTACTTC.

This sequence joins TRBV12-5 and TRBJ2-6; D call uncertain. This CDR3 has 12 residues. V gave up 4 bases and J gave up 2 bases, with 0 bases separating them. The germline CDR1 and CDR2 sequences are LGHNT and FRNRAP. CDR3 sequence: CASGSGANVLTF. DNA of the CDR3: TGTGCTAGTGGTTCTGGGGCCAACGTCCTGACTTTC.

This chain uses TRBV7-9 with TRBJ2-7, with 8 bases fitting TRBD2. CDR3 length equals 16 residues. The germline CDR1 and CDR2 sequences are SEHNR and FQNEAQ (reference sequence). J was trimmed by 2 bases and V by 2 bases; bases with no gene match: 8. The CDR3 region has the DNA TGTGCCAGCAGCTTATCGCGGGGGGCCTACCCCTACGAGCAGTACTTC. Translation: CASSLSRGAYPYEQYF. Full variable domain (remainder filled in from reference TRBV7-9 and TRBJ2-7): DTGVSQNPRHKITKRGQNVTFRCDPISEHNRLYWYRQTLGQGPEFLTYFQNEAQLEKSRLLSDRFSAERPKGSFSTLEIQRTEQGDSAMYLCASSLSRGAYPYEQYFGPGTRLTVT.

The chain uses TRBV7-2 and TRBJ2-7; weak D call: TRBD1 (5 bases). V lost 0 bases and J lost 2, with 8 bases in between. This CDR3 spans 14 amino acids. The germline V gene has CDR1 SGHTA and CDR2 FQGNSA. In DNA, the CDR3 is TGTGCCAGCAGCTTAGCGCCAGGGACCTACGAGCAGTACTTC. It specifies CASSLAPGTYEQYF.

The V call is TRBV7-2, the J call TRBJ2-5, with 9 positions matching TRBD2. CDR1 SGHTA and CDR2 FQGNSA come from the germline V gene. V lost 1 base to trimming and J lost 2 bases; unmatched junction nucleotides: 8. The length of the CDR3 is 17 residues. The CDR3 DNA sequence: TGTGCCAGCAGCTTAGATAGGTGGCTAGCGGGGCAAGAGACCCAGTACTTC. Amino acid sequence: CASSLDRWLAGQETQYF.

This clonotype was seen only a few times. The chain has TRBV6-1 and TRBJ1-4; 7 nucleotides agree with TRBD1. V trimming: 5 bases; J trimming: 5 bases; junction bases outside the gene matches: 11. Germline CDR1 reads MNHNS; CDR2 reads SASEGT. The CDR3 has 16 residues. Here the CDR3 reads CASSRTGSVGNEKLFF. In DNA form, the CDR3 reads TGTGCCAGCAGTAGGACAGGTAGTGTCGGAAATGAAAAACTGTTTTTT.

There are a few counts of this clonotype. J is TRBJ1-2 and V is TRBV7-8; D is undetermined. Per germline, CDR1 SGHVS and CDR2 FQNEAQ. The CDR3 runs to 12 residues. V was trimmed by 3 bases and J by 6 bases, leaving 8 bases between them. This CDR3 is CASSFDTNGYTF. The CDR3 DNA is TGTGCCAGCAGCTTCGATACCAATGGCTACACCTTC.

J is TRBJ2-7 and V is TRBV7-6; 15 bases are a match to TRBD2. Trimming cost V 5 bases and J 2 bases; bases outside gene matches: 10. CDR3 length: 18 residues. Germline V gene data show CDR1 as SGHVS and CDR2 as FNYEAQ. The CDR3 coding sequence is TGTGCCAGCAGCCAAGGGACTAGCGGGGGGTCGGGTGCCTACGAGCAGTACTTC. It specifies CASSQGTSGGSGAYEQYF.

In DNA form, the CDR3 reads TGTGCCAGCAGCTCACCCGGACAGCAAGAGACCCAGTACTTC. Its protein is CASSSPGQQETQYF. The chain recombines TRBV7-2 with TRBJ2-5, with D tentatively TRBD1 (6 bases). Trimming removed 4 bases from V and 2 bases from J, with 11 bases in between. This CDR3 comprises 14 residues. Per germline, CDR1 SGHTA and CDR2 FQGNSA.

This chain joins TRBV7-9 and TRBJ1-5; D possibly corresponds to TRBD1 (5 bases). CDR1 SEHNR and CDR2 FQNEAQ come from the germline V gene (reference sequence). The CDR3 is 16 amino acids. Trimming stripped 5 bases from V and 2 bases from J, with 16 bases between. The CDR3 region has the DNA TGTGCCAGCAGCGGCGGGGGGGGTGATGGCAATCAGCCCCAGCATTTT. Translating gives CASSGGGGDGNQPQHF.

This clonotype was counted only a few times. The V gene is TRBV6-1, the J gene TRBJ1-3; D gene unclear. With 1 base removed from V and 0 bases from J, the gap between germline ends came to 7 bases. This CDR3 region has 15 residues. Germline loops: CDR1 MNHNS, CDR2 SASEGT. The CDR3 sequence is CASSEDPNSGNTIYF. The CDR3 DNA follows: TGTGCCAGCAGTGAAGACCCCAACTCTGGAAACACCATATATTTT.

Turning to this clonotype: A single base separates this from a much larger clone, so it may be a read error. The gene calls are TRBV7-2 and TRBJ2-3; TRBD2 matches at 11 bases. Germline CDR1 reads SGHTA; CDR2 reads FQGNSA. V shed 6 bases and J 0 bases; nucleotides not matched to a gene: 2. The CDR3 has 15 residues. CDR3 region: CASSWTSGSTDTQYF. The CDR3 DNA reads as TGTGCCAGCAGTTGGACTAGCGGGAGCACAGATACGCAGTATTTT.

The chain couples TRBV5-1 to TRBJ2-3, with D perhaps matching TRBD2 (6 bases). CDR1 and CDR2 (germline): SGHRS, YFSETQ. V was clipped by 3 bases and J by 6 bases, with 17 bases between them. The CDR3 spans 15 residues. CDR3 protein: CASSSEGAGGDTQYF. The CDR3 nucleotides are TGCGCCAGCAGCTCCGAGGGAGCGGGTGGGGATACGCAGTATTTT.

This clonotype was seen a few times. The chain joins TRBV12-3 or TRBV12-4 to TRBJ1-1; unclear D gene. There are 13 residues in the CDR3. Trimming pared 3 bases from V and 1 base from J, leaving 6 bases between. The CDR3 DNA follows: TGTGCCAGCAGTTTCGGGTCGAACACTGAAGCTTTCTTT. It encodes CASSFGSNTEAFF.

The rearrangement joins TRBV7-8 to TRBJ2-5; D may be TRBD2 (6 bases). Germline V gene sequence: CDR1 SGHVS, CDR2 FQNEAQ. This CDR3 region has 16 residues. V lost 3 bases and J lost 1, with 15 bases in between. CDR3 sequence (DNA): TGTGCCAGCAGCTTCCCGGGAGACGATTTCCAAGAGACCCAGTACTTC. It is translated as CASSFPGDDFQETQYF.

This clonotype was counted many times. The chain recombines TRBV11-2 with TRBJ2-7; D gene uncertain. Trimming pared 2 bases from V and 7 bases from J, leaving 9 bases between. Per the germline V gene, CDR1 is SGHAT and CDR2 is FQNNGV. This CDR3 has 12 residues. CDR3 protein: CASSLTGYEQYF. CDR3 bases: TGTGCCAGCAGCTTAACGGGTTATGAGCAGTACTTC.

This chain joins TRBV6-2 or TRBV6-3 and TRBJ2-3, with D hard to call. The CDR3 consists of 12 residues. CDR1 and CDR2 from the germline V gene are MNHEY and SVGEGT. V was cut by 7 bases and J by 3 bases, with 8 bases left in between. CDR3 bases: TGTGCCAGCACCGAAGGTACAGATACGCAGTATTTT. Its protein is CASTEGTDTQYF.

The table lists this clonotype with a few counts. The genes are TRBV5-6 and TRBJ1-2; D is possibly TRBD1 (6 bases). CDR3 length: 13 residues. The V end lost 5 bases, the J end lost 6 bases, and 14 bases lay between the germline ends. Germline V CDR1 and CDR2: SGHDT, YYEEEE. Here the CDR3 reads CASSDRLIDGYTF. For the CDR3, the DNA is TGTGCCAGCAGTGACAGGCTGATCGATGGCTACACCTTC.